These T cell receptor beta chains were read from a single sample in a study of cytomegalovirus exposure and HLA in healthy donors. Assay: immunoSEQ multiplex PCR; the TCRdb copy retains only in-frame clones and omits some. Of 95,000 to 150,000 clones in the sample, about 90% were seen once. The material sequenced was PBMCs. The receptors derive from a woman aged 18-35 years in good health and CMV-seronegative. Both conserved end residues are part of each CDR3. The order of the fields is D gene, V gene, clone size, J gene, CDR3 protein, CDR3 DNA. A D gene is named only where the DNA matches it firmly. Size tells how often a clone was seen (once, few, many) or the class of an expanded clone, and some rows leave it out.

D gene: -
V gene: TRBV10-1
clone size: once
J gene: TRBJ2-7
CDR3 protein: CASSETGRRDEQYF
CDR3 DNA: TGCGCCAGCAGTGAGACAGGAAGGAGGGACGAGCAGTACTTC

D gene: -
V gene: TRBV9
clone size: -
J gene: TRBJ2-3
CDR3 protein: CASSVKGDTDTQYF
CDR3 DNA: TGTGCCAGCAGCGTAAAGGGGGACACAGATACGCAGTATTTT

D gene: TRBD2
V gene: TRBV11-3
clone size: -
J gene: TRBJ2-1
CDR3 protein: CASSLGVRGLAENNEQFF
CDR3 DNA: TGTGCCAGCAGCTTAGGTGTTAGGGGACTAGCGGAAAACAATGAGCAGTTCTTC

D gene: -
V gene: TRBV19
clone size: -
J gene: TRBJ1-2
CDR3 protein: CASSIIAGYYGYTF
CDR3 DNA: TGTGCCAGTAGTATAATAGCCGGGTACTATGGCTACACCTTC

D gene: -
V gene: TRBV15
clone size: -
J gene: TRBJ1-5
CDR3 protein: CATSRDRWGPNQPQHF
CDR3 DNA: TGTGCCACCAGCAGAGATCGATGGGGGCCTAATCAGCCCCAGCATTTT

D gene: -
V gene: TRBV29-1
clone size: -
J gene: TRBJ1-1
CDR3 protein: CSVDTGRANTEAFF
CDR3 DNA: TGCAGCGTTGATACAGGACGGGCGAACACTGAAGCTTTCTTT

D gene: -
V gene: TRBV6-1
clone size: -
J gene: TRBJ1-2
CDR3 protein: CANTAGDITDGYTF
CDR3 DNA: TGTGCCAACACAGCCGGGGACATCACGGATGGCTACACCTTC

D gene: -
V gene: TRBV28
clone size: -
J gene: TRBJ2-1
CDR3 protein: CASSFLIRGYNEQFF
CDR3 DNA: TGTGCCAGCAGTTTTTTGATAAGGGGGTACAATGAGCAGTTCTTC

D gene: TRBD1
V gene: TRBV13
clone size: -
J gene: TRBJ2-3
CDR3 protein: CASSLGQGAGDTQYF
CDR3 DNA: TGTGCCAGCAGCTTAGGACAGGGGGCGGGAGATACGCAGTATTTT

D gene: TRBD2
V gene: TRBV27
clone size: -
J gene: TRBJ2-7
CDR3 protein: CASSLTSGGAYEQYF
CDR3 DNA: TGTGCCAGCAGTCTAACTAGCGGGGGGGCCTACGAGCAGTACTTC

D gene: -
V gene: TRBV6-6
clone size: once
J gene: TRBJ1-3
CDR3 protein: CASTKAGAGNTIYF
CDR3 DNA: TGTGCCAGCACCAAAGCAGGGGCTGGAAACACCATATATTTT

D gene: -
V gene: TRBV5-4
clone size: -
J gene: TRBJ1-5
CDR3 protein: CASSSRGGGQPQHF
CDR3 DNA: TGTGCCAGCAGCTCGCGCGGGGGAGGTCAGCCCCAGCATTTT

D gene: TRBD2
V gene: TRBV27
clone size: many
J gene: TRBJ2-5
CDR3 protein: CASSPRGLAGLETQYF
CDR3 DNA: TGTGCCAGCAGTCCAAGGGGACTAGCGGGGTTAGAGACCCAGTACTTC

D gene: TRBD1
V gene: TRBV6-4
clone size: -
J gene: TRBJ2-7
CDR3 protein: CARDRDRAPYEQYF
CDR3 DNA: TGTGCCAGGGACCGGGACAGGGCCCCCTACGAGCAGTACTTC

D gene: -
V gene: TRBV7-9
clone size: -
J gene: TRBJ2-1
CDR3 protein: CASSLSQTRGFNEQFF
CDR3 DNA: TGTGCCAGCAGCTTATCGCAAACTAGAGGCTTCAATGAGCAGTTCTTC

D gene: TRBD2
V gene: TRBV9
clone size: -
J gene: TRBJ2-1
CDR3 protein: CASSVDRLAGSYNEQFF
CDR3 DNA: TGTGCCAGCAGCGTAGATCGTCTAGCGGGCTCCTACAATGAGCAGTTCTTC

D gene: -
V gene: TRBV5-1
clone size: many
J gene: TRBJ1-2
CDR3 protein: CASSLGTNYGYTF
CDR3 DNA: TGCGCCAGCAGCTTGGGGACAAACTATGGCTACACCTTC

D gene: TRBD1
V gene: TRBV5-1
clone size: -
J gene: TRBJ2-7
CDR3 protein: CASSSGGDRAHPRF
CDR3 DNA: TGCGCCAGCAGCTCCGGCGGGGACAGGGCACACCCTCGCTTC

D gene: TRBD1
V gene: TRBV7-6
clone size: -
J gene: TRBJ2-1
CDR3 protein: CASSLDRGSYNEQFF
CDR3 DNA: TGTGCCAGCAGCTTAGACAGGGGTTCCTACAATGAGCAGTTCTTC

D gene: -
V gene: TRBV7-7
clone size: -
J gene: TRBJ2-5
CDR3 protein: CASSPGQETQYF
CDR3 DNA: TGTGCCAGCAGCCCGGGCCAAGAGACCCAGTACTTC

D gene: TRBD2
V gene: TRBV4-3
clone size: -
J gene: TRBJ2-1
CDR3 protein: CASSRGGLANEQFF
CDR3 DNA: TGCGCCAGCAGCCGAGGGGGACTAGCAAATGAGCAGTTCTTC

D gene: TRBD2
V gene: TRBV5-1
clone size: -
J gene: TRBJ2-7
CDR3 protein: CASSLGPAGGSYEQYF
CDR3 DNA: TGCGCCAGCAGCTTGGGACCAGCGGGAGGCTCCTACGAGCAGTACTTC

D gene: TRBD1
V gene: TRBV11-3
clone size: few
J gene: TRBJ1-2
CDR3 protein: CASSRSQGEGYTF
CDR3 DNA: TGTGCCAGCAGCCGGTCTCAGGGGGAAGGCTACACCTTC

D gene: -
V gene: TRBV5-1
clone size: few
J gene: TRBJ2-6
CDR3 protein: CASSLQGRRWSGANVLTF
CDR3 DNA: TGCGCCAGCAGCTTACAGGGACGAAGATGGTCTGGGGCCAACGTCCTGACTTTC

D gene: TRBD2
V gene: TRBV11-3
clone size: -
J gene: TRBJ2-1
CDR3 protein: CASSPTSGGGNEQFF
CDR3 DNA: TGTGCCAGCAGCCCTACTAGCGGGGGGGGTAATGAGCAGTTCTTC

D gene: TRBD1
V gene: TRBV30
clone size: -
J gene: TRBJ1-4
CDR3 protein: CAWSGQGGNEKLFF
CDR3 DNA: TGTGCCTGGAGTGGACAGGGCGGGAACGAAAAACTGTTTTTT

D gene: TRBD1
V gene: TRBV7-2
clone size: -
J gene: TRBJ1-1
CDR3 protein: CASSLAPRTGFIETRNTEAFF
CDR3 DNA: TGTGCCAGCAGCTTAGCGCCCCGGACAGGGTTTATTGAGACTCGGAACACTGAAGCTTTCTTT

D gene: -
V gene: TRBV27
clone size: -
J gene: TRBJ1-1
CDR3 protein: CASSLSRQGYTEAFF
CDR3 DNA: TGTGCCAGCAGTTTATCACGTCAGGGGTACACTGAAGCTTTCTTT

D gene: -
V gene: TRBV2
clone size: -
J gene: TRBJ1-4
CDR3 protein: CATGESEKLFF
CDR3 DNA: TGTGCCACCGGGGAAAGTGAAAAACTGTTTTTT

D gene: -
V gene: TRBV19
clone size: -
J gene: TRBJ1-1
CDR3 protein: CASSIGNTEAFF
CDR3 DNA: TGTGCCAGTAGTATCGGGAACACTGAAGCTTTCTTT

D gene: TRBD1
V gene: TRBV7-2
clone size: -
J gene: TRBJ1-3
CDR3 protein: CASSSDRGLSGNTIYF
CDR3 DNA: TGTGCCAGCAGCTCCGACAGGGGGCTGTCTGGAAACACCATATATTTT

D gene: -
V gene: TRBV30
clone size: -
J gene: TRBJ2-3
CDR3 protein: CAWSVAGYTDTQYF
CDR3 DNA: TGTGCCTGGAGTGTGGCGGGGTACACAGATACGCAGTATTTT

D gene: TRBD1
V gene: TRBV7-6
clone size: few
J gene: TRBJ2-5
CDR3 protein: CASSPNVGQGETQYF
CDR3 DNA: TGTGCCAGCAGCCCTAATGTGGGACAGGGGGAGACCCAGTACTTC

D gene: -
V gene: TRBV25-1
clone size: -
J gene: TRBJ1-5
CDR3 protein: CASSPGGGLPQHF
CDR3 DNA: TGTGCCAGCAGTCCCGGGGGAGGGTTGCCCCAGCATTTT

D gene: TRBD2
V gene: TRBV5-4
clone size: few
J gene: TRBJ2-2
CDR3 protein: CASSRELASGELFF
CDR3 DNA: TGTGCCAGCAGCAGAGAACTAGCGTCAGGGGAGCTGTTTTTT

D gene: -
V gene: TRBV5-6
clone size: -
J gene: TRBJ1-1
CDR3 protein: CASSLVSRRQNTEAFF
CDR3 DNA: TGTGCCAGCAGCTTAGTGAGTCGGCGGCAGAACACTGAAGCTTTCTTT

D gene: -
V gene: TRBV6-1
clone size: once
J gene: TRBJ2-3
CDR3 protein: CASSGGIADTQYF
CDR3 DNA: TGTGCCAGCAGTGGCGGGATCGCAGATACGCAGTATTTT

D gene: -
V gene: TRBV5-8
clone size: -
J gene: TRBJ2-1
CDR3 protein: CASSFGGNEQFF
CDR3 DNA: TGTGCCAGCAGCTTTGGGGGGAATGAGCAGTTCTTC

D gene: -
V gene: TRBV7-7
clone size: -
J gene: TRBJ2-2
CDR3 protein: CASRASANTGELFF
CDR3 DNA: TGTGCTAGCCGGGCTAGCGCGAACACCGGGGAGCTGTTTTTT

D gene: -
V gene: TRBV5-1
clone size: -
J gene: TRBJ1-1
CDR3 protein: CASSLGRVGTEAFF
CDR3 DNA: TGCGCCAGCAGCTTGGGCAGGGTGGGCACTGAAGCTTTCTTT

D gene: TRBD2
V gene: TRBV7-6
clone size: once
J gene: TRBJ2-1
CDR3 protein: CASSRLLAGGYEQFF
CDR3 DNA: TGTGCCAGCAGCCGTCTACTAGCGGGAGGCTATGAGCAGTTCTTC

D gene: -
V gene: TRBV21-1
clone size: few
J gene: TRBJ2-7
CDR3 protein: CASSKARGAVAVGEQYF
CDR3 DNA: TGTGCCAGCAGCAAAGCGCGTGGGGCCGTGGCAGTAGGCGAGCAGTACTTC

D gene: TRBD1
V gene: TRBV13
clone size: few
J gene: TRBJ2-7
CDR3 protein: CASSLEGQGSYEQYF
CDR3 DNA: TGTGCCAGCAGCTTAGAGGGACAGGGATCCTACGAGCAGTACTTC

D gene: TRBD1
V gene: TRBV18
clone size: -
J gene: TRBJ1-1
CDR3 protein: CASSRLIKRTGGSTEAFF
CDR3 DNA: TGTGCCAGCTCACGCCTAATTAAGAGGACAGGGGGTAGTACTGAAGCTTTCTTT

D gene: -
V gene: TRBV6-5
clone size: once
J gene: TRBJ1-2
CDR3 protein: CATQGVYGYTF
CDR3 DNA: TGTGCCACCCAAGGGGTCTATGGCTACACCTTC

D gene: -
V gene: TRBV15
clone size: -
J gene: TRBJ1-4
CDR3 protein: CATSTDIATNEKLFF
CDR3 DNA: TGTGCCACCAGCACGGACATCGCAACTAATGAAAAACTGTTTTTT

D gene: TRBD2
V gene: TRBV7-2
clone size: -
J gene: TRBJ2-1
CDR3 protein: CASSLSGSAHNEQFF
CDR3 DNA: TGTGCCAGCAGCTTAAGCGGGAGTGCCCACAATGAGCAGTTCTTC

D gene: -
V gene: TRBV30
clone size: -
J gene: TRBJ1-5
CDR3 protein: CAWSPGRGSSPQHF
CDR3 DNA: TGTGCCTGGAGTCCAGGACGAGGGTCGTCGCCCCAGCATTTT

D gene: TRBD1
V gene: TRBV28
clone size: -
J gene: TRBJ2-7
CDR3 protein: CASSLRTGGRVQYF
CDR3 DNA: TGTGCCAGCAGTTTAAGGACAGGGGGCAGGGTGCAGTACTTC

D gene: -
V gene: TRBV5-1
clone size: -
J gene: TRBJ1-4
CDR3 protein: CASRGATNEKLFF
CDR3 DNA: TGCGCCAGCCGGGGTGCAACTAATGAAAAACTGTTTTTT

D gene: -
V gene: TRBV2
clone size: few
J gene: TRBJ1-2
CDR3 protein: CASSPARDYGYTF
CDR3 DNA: TGTGCCAGCAGCCCGGCCAGGGACTATGGCTACACCTTC

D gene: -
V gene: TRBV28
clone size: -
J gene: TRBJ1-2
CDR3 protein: CASATVGTAFTF
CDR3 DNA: TGTGCCAGCGCCACAGTCGGTACGGCCTTTACCTTC

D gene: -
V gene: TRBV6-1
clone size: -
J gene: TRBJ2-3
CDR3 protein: CASQRGHTTDTQYF
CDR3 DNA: TGTGCCAGCCAACGGGGACATACCACAGATACGCAGTATTTT

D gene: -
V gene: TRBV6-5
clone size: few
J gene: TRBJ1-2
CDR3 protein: CASSTTAYGYTF
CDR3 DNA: TGTGCCAGCAGCACAACAGCCTATGGCTACACCTTC

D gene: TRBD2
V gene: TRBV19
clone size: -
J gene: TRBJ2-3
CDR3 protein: CASSIGGLAGADTQYF
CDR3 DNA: TGTGCCAGTAGTATAGGGGGACTAGCGGGCGCAGATACGCAGTATTTT